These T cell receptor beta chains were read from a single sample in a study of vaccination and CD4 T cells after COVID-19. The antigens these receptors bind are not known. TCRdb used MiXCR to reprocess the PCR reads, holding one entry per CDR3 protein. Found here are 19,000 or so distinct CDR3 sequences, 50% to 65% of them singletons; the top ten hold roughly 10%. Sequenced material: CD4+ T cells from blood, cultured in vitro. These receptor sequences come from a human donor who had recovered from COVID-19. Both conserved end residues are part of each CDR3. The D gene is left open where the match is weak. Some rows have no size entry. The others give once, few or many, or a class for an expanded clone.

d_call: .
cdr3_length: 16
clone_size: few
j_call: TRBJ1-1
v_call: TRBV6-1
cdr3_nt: TGTGCCAGCAGTGAACCCGCACATCCAGCGAACACTGAAGCTTTCTTT
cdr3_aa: CASSEPAHPANTEAFF

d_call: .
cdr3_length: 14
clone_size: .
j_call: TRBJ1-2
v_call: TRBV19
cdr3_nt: TGTGCCAGTAGTCAACCGGGACACCGCTATGGCTACACCTTC
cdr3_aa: CASSQPGHRYGYTF

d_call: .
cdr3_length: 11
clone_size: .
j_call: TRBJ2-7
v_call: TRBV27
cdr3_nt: TGTGTGTCAGGGCGGATTAGAGAGCAGTACTTC
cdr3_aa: CVSGRIREQYF

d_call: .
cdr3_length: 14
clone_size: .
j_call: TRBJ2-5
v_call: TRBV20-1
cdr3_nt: TGCAGTGCTAGAGGGAGGGGGGGGTCCGAGACCCAGTACTTC
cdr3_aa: CSARGRGGSETQYF

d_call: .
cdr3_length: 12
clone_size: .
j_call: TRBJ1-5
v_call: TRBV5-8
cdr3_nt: TGTGCCAGCAACCGTGATTTGCAGCCCCAGCATTTT
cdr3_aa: CASNRDLQPQHF

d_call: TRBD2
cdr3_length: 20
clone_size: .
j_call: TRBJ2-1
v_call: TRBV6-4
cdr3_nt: TGTGCCAGCAGTGATAAGGCTAGCGGTTACGTGAGGGTGTCCTACAATGAGCAGTTCTTC
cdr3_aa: CASSDKASGYVRVSYNEQFF

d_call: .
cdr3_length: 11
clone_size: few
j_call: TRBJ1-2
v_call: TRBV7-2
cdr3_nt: TGTGCCAGCAGCCCAGGGTATGGCTACACCTTC
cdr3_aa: CASSPGYGYTF

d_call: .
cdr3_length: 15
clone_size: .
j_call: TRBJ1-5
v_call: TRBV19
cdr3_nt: TGTGCCAGTAGTGTCGGGACACTTAGCAATCAGCCCCAGCATTTT
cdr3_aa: CASSVGTLSNQPQHF

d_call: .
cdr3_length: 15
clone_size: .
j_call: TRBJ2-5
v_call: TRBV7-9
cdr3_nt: TGTGCCAGCAGCTTAGAGGGGGGCCTCTTAGAGACCCAGTACTTC
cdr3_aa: CASSLEGGLLETQYF

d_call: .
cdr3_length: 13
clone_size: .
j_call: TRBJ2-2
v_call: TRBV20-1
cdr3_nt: TGCAGTGCTAGGTTCTCCCTCACCGGGGAGCTGTTTTTT
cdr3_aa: CSARFSLTGELFF

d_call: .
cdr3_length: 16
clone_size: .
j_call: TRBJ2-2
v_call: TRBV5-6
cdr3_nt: TGTGCCAGCAGCTTGGTTCGGGGGAAGAACACCGGGGAGCTGTTTTTT
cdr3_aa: CASSLVRGKNTGELFF

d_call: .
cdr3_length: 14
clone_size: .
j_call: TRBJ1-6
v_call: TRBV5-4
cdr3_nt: TGTGCCAGCAGCTTGGGACGGCTGAATTCACCCCTCCACTTT
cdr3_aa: CASSLGRLNSPLHF

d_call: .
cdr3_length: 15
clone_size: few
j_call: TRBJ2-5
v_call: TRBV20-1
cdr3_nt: TGCAGTGCTAGAGATCTGGGGCGAGATCAAGAGACCCAGTACTTC
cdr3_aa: CSARDLGRDQETQYF

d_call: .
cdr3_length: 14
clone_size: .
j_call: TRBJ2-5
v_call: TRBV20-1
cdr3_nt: TGCAGTGCGCGCCCGAGGTCGGGTCAAGAGACCCAGTACTTC
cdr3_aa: CSARPRSGQETQYF

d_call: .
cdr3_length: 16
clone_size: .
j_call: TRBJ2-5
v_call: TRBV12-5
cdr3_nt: TGTGCTAGTGGTTTGGTATATTCGGGGGCCGGCGAGACCCAGTACTTC
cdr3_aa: CASGLVYSGAGETQYF

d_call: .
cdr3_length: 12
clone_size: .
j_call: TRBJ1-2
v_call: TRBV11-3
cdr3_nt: TGTGCCAGCAGCTTAGAAGGCTATGGCTACACCTTC
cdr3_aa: CASSLEGYGYTF

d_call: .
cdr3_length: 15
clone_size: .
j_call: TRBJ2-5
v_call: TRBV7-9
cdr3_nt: TGTGCCAGCACTGGAAGACGCGGGACACAGGAGACCCAGTACTTC
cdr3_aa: CASTGRRGTQETQYF

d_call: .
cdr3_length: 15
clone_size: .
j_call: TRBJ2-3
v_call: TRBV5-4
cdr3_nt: TGTGCCAGCAGCTCGCGGGCTTCTAGCACAGATACGCAGTATTTT
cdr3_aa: CASSSRASSTDTQYF

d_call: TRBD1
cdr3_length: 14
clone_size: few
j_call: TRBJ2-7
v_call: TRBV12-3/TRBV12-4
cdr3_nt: TGTGCCAGCAGTCTGACAGGGGGCGCGTCCGAGCAGTACTTC
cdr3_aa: CASSLTGGASEQYF

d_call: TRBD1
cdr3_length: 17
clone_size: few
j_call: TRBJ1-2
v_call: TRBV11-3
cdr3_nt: TGTGCCAGCAGCCGTGGCCCTGGTTGGGACAGGGGGCCTGGCTACACCTTC
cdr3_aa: CASSRGPGWDRGPGYTF

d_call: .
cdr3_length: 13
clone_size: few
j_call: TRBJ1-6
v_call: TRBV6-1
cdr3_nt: TGTGCCAGCAGTGGTGTGGTGGATTCACCCCTCCACTTT
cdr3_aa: CASSGVVDSPLHF

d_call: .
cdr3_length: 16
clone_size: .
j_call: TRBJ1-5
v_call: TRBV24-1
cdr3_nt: TGTGCCACCAGTGATACAACAGGGTATAGCAATCAGCCCCAGCATTTT
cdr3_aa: CATSDTTGYSNQPQHF

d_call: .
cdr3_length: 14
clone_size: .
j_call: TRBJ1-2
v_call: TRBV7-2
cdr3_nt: TGTGCCAGCAGCACCTCTCGGAATAACTATGGCTACACCTTC
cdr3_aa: CASSTSRNNYGYTF

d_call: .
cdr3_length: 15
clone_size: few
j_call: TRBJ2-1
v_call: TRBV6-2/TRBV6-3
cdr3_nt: TGTGCCAGCAGTTACGGCGGAAGCTCCTACAATGAGCAGTTCTTC
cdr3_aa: CASSYGGSSYNEQFF

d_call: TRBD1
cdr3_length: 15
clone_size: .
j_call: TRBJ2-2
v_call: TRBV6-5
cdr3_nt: TGTGCCAGCAGTTACAGGGGGCGCGGAAACGGGGAGCTGTTTTTT
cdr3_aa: CASSYRGRGNGELFF

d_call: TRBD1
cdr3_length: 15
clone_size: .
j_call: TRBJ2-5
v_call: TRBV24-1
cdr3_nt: TGTGCCACCAGTGATCGGACAGGTTTCCAAGAGACCCAGTACTTC
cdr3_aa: CATSDRTGFQETQYF

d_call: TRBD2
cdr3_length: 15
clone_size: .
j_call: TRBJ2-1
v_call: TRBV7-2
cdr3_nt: TGTGCCAGCAGCTTAGACAGCGGGGGCTACAATGAGCAGTTCTTC
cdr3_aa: CASSLDSGGYNEQFF

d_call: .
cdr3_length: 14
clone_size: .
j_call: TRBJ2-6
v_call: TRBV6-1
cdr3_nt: TGTGCCAGCAGTGTTAATTCTGGGGCCAACGTCCTGACTTTC
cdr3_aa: CASSVNSGANVLTF

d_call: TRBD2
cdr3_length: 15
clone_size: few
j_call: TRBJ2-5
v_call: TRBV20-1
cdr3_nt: TGCAGTGCTATTGCTAGCGGGGTGCGCGGGGAGACCCAGTACTTC
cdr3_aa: CSAIASGVRGETQYF

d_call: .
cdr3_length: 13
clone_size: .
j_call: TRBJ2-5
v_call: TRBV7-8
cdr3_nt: TGTGCCAGCAGCTTAGGTCTGCAAGAGACCCAGTACTTC
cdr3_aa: CASSLGLQETQYF

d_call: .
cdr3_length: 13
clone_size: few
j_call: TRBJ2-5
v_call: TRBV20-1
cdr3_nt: TGCAGTGCTAGTGGCGGGAACGGCGAGACCCAGTACTTC
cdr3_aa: CSASGGNGETQYF

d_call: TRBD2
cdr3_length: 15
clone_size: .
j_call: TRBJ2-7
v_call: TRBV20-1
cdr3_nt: TGCAGTGCTAGACCCGGGACTAGCGGGAGTAGCGAGCAGTACTTC
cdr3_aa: CSARPGTSGSSEQYF

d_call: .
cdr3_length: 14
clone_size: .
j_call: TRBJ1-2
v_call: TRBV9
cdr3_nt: TGTGCCAGCAGGAGGGAGGGTTCGGCCTATGGCTACACCTTC
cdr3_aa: CASRREGSAYGYTF

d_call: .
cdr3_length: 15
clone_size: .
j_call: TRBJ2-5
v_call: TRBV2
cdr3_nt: TGTGCCAGCAGTGTGCAGGGAGGGGGACAAGAGACCCAGTACTTC
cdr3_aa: CASSVQGGGQETQYF

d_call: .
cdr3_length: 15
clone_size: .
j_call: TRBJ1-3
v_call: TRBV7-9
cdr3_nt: TGTGCCAGCAGCTTAGCCGGGACGGTTGGAAACACCATATATTTT
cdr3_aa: CASSLAGTVGNTIYF

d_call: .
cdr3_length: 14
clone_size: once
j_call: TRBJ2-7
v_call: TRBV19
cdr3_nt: TGTGCCAGTAGTGGACGGGACACAACCTACGAGCAGTACTTC
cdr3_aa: CASSGRDTTYEQYF

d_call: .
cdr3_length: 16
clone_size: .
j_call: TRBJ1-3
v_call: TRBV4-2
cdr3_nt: TGTGCCAGCAGCCAAGATGATGGAGGCTCTGGAAACACCATATATTTT
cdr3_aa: CASSQDDGGSGNTIYF

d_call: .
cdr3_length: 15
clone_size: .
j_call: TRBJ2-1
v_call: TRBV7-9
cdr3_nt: TGTGCCAGCAGCCAAGGGCTCGAAGAAGACAATGAGCAGTTCTTC
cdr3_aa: CASSQGLEEDNEQFF

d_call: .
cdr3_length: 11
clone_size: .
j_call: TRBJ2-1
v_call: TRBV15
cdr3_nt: TGTGCCACCAGCAGGACCTATGAGCAGTTCTTC
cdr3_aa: CATSRTYEQFF

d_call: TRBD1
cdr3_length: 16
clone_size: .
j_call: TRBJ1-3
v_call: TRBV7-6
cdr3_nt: TGTGCCAGCAGCCCAAGGACAGGCCACTCTGGAAACACCATATATTTT
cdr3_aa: CASSPRTGHSGNTIYF

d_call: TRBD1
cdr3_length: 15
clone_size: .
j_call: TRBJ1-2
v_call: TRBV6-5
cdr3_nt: TGTGCCAGCAGTTACTTGACAGGGGCAAACTATGGCTACACCTTC
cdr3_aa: CASSYLTGANYGYTF

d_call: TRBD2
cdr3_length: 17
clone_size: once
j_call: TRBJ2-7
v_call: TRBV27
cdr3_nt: TGTGCCAGCAGTCCCTGGACTAGCGGGAGTTATCTGTCCGAGCAGTACTTC
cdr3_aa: CASSPWTSGSYLSEQYF

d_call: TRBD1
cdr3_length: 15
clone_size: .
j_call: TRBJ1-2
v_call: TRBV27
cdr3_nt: TGTGCCAGCAGTTTCCGCACGACAGGGAAGGATGGCTACACCTTC
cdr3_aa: CASSFRTTGKDGYTF